The source of this T cell receptor beta chain is a study of identifying expanded T cells in peripheral blood. Collection occurred without any documented infections or immune events in donors. In the case of this clone: Its target is not known.

Study observations and caveats: Technical replicates showed roughly 1.2 changed clones; around two weeks around 15; four weeks 19.

The germline V gene encodes CDR1 MNHEY and CDR2 SVGAGI. V lost 2 bases and J lost 4, with 15 bases in between. The CDR3 has 16 amino acids. The data were produced by immunoSEQ multiplex PCR, yet TCRdb's version contains in-frame clones alone and is incomplete. This sample carries around 82,000 clones, 84% of them seen once, and the ten largest clones take roughly a fifth. The chain couples TRBV6-5 to TRBJ2-1; D is perhaps TRBD1 (5 bases). The sample taken for sequencing was blood. The TCR sequence derives from a person aged 18 to 70 in good health. The DNA for the CDR3 is TGTGCCAGCAGTTACGGACACCCGTTAGAATACAATGAGCAGTTCTTC. Translating it yields CASSYGHPLEYNEQFF.